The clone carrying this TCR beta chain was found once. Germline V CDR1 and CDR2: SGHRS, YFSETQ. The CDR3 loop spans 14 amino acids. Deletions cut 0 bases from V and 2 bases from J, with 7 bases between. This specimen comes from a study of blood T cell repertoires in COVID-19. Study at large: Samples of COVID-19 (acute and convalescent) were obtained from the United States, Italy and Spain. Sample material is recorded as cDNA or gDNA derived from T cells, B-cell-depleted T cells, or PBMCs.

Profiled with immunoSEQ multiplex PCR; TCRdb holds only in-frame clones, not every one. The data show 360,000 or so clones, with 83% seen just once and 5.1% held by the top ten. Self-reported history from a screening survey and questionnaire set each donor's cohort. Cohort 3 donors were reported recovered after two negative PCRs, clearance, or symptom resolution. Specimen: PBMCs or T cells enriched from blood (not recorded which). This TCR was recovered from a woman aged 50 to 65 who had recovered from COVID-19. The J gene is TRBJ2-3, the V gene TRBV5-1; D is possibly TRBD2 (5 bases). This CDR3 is CASSLASPTDTQYF. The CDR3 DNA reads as TGCGCCAGCAGCTTGGCTAGCCCCACAGATACGCAGTATTTT.